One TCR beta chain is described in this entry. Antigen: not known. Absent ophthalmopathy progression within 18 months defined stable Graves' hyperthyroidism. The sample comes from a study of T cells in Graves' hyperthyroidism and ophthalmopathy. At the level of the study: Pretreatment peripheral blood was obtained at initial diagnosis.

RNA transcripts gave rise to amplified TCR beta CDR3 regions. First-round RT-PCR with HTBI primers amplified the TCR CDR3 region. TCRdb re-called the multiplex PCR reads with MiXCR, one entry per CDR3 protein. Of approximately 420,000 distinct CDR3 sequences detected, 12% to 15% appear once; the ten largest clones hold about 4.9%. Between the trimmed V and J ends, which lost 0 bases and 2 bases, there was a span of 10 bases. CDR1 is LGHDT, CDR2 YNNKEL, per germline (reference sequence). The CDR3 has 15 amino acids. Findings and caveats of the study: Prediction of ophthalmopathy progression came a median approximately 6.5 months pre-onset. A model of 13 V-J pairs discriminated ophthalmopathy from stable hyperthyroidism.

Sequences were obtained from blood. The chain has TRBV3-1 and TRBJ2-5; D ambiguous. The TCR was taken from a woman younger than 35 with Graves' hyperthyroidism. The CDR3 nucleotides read TGTGCCAGCAGCCAAGATTTCGTGGGACAAGAGACCCAGTACTTC. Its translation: CASSQDFVGQETQYF.